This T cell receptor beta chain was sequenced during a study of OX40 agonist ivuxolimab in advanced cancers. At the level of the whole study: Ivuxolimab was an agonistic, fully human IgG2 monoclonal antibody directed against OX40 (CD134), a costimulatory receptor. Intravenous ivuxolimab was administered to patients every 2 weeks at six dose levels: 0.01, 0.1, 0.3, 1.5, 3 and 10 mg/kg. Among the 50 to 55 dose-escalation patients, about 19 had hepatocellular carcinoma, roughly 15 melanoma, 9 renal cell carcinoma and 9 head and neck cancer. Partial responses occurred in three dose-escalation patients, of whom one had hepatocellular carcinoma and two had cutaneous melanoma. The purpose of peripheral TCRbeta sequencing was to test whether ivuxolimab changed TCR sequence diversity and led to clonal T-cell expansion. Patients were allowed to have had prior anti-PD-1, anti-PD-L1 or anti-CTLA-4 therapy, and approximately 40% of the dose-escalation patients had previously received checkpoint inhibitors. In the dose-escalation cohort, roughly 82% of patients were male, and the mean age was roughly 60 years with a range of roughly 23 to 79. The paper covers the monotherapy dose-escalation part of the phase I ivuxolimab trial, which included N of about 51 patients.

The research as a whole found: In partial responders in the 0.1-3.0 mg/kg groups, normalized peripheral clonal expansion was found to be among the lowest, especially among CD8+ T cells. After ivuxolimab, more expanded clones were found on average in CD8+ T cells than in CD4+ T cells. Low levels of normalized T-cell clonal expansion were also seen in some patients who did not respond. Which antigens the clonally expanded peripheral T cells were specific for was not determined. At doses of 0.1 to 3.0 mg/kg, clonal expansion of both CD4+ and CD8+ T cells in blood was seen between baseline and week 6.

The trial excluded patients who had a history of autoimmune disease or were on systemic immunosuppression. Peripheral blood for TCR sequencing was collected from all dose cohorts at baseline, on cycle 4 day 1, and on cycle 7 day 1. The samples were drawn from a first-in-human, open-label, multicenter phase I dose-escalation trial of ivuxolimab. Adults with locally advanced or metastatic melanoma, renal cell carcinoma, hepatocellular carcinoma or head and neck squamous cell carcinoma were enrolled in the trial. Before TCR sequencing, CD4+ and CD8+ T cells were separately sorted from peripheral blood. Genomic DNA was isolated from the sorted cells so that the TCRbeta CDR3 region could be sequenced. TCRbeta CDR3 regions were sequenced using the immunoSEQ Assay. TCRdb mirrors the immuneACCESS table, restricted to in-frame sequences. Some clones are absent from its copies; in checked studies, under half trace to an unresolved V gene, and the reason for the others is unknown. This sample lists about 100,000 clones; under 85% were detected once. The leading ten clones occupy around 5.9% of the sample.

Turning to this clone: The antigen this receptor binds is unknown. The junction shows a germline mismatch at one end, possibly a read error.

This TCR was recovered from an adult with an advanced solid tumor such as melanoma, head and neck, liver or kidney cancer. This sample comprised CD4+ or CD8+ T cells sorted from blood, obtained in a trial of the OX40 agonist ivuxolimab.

The CDR3: CASRGGLSNQPRHF. The DNA is TGTGCCAGCAGGGGAGGATTGAGCAATCAGCCCCGGCATTTT. This receptor chain uses TRBV2 and TRBJ1-5, with no confident D gene call. In the germline V gene, CDR1 corresponds to SNHLY and CDR2 to FYNNEI. From the cysteine up to the phenylalanine, the CDR3 has a length of 14 residues. Here the CDR3 DNA is all that survives: 42 bases in frame from base 1. Full variable domain (CDR3 extended with the reference TRBV2 and TRBJ1-5 proteins): EPEVTQTPSHQVTQMGQEVILRCVPISNHLYFYWYRQILGQKVEFLVSFYNNEISEKSEIFDDQFSVERPDGSNFTLKIRSTKLEDSAMYFCASRGGLSNQPRHFGDGTRLSIL.